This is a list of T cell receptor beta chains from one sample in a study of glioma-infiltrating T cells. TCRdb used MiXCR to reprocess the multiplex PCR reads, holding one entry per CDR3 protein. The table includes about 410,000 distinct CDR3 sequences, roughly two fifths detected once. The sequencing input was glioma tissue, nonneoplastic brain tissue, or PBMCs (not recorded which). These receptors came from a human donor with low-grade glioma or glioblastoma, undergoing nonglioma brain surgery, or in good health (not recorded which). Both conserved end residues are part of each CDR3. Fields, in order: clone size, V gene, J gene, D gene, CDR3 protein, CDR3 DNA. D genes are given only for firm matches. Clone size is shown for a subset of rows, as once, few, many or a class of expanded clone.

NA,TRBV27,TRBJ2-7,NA,CASSFNGFVPYEQYF,TGTGCCAGCAGTTTTAACGGGTTTGTCCCTTACGAGCAGTACTTC
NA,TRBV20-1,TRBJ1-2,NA,CSAGGGGAYGYTF,TGCAGTGCTGGAGGGGGGGGAGCCTATGGCTACACCTTC
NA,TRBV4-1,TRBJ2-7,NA,CASSQGGAYEQYF,TGCGCCAGCAGCCAAGGAGGGGCCTACGAGCAGTACTTC
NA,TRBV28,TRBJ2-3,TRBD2,CASSAGGSRTDTQYF,TGTGCCAGCTCAGCGGGAGGCAGTAGGACGGATACGCAGTATTTT
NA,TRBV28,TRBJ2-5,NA,CASSFTQGPETQYF,TGTGCCAGCAGTTTCACGCAGGGCCCAGAGACCCAGTACTTC
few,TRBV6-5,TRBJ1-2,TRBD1,CASSYGMGDRVGYGYTF,TGTGCCAGCAGTTACGGGATGGGGGACAGGGTAGGCTATGGCTACACCTTC
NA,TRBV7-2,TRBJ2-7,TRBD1,CASSLSGTTGHEQYF,TGTGCCAGCAGCTTATCCGGGACGACAGGGCACGAGCAGTACTTC
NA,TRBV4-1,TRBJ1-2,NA,CASSRGFYGYTF,TGCGCCAGCAGCAGAGGGTTCTATGGCTACACCTTC
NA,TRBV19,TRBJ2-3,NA,CASSFASGTDTQYF,TGTGCCAGTAGTTTCGCTAGCGGCACAGATACGCAGTATTTT
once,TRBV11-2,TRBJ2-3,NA,CASSLDSFSTDTQYF,TGTGCCAGCAGCTTGGACAGTTTTAGCACAGATACGCAGTATTTT
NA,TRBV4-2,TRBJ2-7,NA,CASSQDRAGPGSYEQYF,TGTGCCAGCAGCCAAGATCGGGCAGGGCCGGGCTCCTACGAGCAGTACTTC
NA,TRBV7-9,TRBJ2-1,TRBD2,CASSPPAGIINERFF,TGTGCCAGCAGCCCCCCAGCGGGGATCATTAATGAGCGGTTCTTC
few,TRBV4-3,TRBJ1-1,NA,CASSQDVREGTEAFF,TGCGCCAGCAGCCAAGATGTAAGGGAAGGCACTGAAGCTTTCTTT
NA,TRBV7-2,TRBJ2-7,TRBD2,CASSLLGLGGRDEQYF,TGTGCCAGCAGCTTACTGGGACTAGGAGGAAGAGACGAGCAGTACTTC
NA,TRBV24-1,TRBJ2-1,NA,CATSGGGTVNELFF,TGTGCCACCAGCGGCGGCGGGACTGTCAATGAGCTGTTCTTC
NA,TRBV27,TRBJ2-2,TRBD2,CASSPPYRGLAGGHTGELFF,TGTGCCAGCAGTCCCCCCTACAGGGGACTAGCGGGAGGTCACACCGGGGAGCTGTTTTTT
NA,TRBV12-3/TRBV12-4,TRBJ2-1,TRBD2,CASSSLAGNLNEQFF,TGTGCCAGCAGTTCCTTAGCGGGAAACCTCAATGAGCAGTTCTTC